The clone carrying this T cell receptor (beta chain) was recorded at least ten times. Antigen unknown. The sample belongs to a study of human T cells and chemical hapten exposure. Study context: Patients, largely female, had alopecia areata, totalis or universalis.

The CDR3 runs 18 residues. The trim removed 4 bases at V and 9 bases at J, leaving 17 bases unmatched. Germline V gene lookup returns CDR1 SSHAT and CDR2 FNYEAQ (reference sequence). TCRdb analysed the RACE reads with MiXCR anew, one entry per CDR3 protein. Altogether tens of thousands of distinct CDR3 sequences are present, 11% being singletons, with the ten largest covering approximately 5%. The time point here: pre-sensitization, week 0. Described treatment: therapeutic diphenylcyclopropenone sensitization with weekly scalp DPC. Before extraction, the whole blood was not fractionated, and total RNA was taken from it. Findings and caveats of the study: Large CDR3 similarity clusters arose significantly more often from expanded TCRs than from controls. With patch test score, the counts of PT1 expanded TCRs showed a positive correlation.

The genes are TRBV7-7 and TRBJ2-1, with 11 positions matching TRBD2. The material sequenced was whole blood, taken in connection with sensitization to the hapten diphenylcyclopropenone (DPC). This TCR came from a woman between 45 and 60 years old with alopecia areata. Some clones in this sample may be carry-over from other donors' samples. CDR3 protein: CASSSGTSGGRRVGEQFF. CDR3 DNA sequence: TGTGCCAGCAGCTCCGGGACTAGCGGAGGGAGGCGGGTGGGTGAGCAGTTCTTC.